The clone carrying this TCR beta chain occurred a few times. This specimen comes from a study of blood T cells in healthy people across ages. This CDR3 has 14 residues. The germline gives CDR1 SGDLS, CDR2 YYNGEE. V was clipped by 3 bases and J by 0 bases, with 10 bases between them. Together with a sample-barcoded 5' primer, a J-beta primer mix was included in a second PCR lasting about 7 to 12 cycles. TCRdb itself ran the 5' RACE reads through MiXCR, one entry per CDR3 protein. In the table there are more than 1,000,000 distinct CDR3 sequences, under 30% of which are singletons. The same sample was also studied in work on T cells of mothers and their children.

This chain connects TRBV9 to TRBJ2-7; perhaps TRBD2 as D (6 bases). The receptor was derived from a girl aged 2 to 9 in good health. Sequencing was performed on blood. For the CDR3, the DNA is TGTGCCAGCAGCGCAGGGACTTACTCCTACGAGCAGTACTTC. Encoded protein: CASSAGTYSYEQYF.